The T cell receptor (beta chain) under discussion was sequenced for a study of blood T cell repertoires in COVID-19. The wider study: T cells, B-cell-depleted T cells, or PBMCs provided the cDNA or gDNA that served as material.

Per the original data handling: It was from reference gene primer amplification that nucleated cell counts were estimated. Generated by immunoSEQ multiplex PCR, the TCRdb table keeps only in-frame clones and is missing some. V and J calls and clone size are copied from that table; D and trimming were computed from the DNA. This sample has 140,000 to 150,000 clones, with about 80% found just once. The germline V gene has CDR1 MNHEY and CDR2 SMNVEV (reference sequence). This CDR3 has 18 residues. Concerning this clone itself: One junction end does not reproduce the germline sequence, and a read error may be involved.

The chain employs TRBV27 and TRBJ1-6; 8 nucleotides line up with TRBD1. This receptor was taken from a human donor in a cohort sampled during active COVID-19. The sample comprised peripheral blood. Written as DNA, the CDR3 is TGTGCCAGCAGTACACGATGGACAGGGAGATCCTTTAATTCACCCCTCCACTTT. This codes for CASSTRWTGRSFNSPLHF.